Each of the 26 T cell receptor beta chains below was sequenced from the same sample in a study of glioma-infiltrating T cells after dendritic cell vaccination. Sequencing was performed with immunoSEQ multiplex PCR; in TCRdb, only in-frame clones are kept and a portion is missing. The profile shows tens of thousands of clones, under 90% of them singletons. Sequences were derived from blood, sampled before dendritic cell vaccination. These receptors all stem from a human donor with glioblastoma.

The chain couples TRBV28 to TRBJ2-1, with D possibly matching TRBD1 (5 bases). With 0 bases removed from V and 7 bases from J, the gap between germline ends came to 10 bases. The CDR3 length is 14 residues. Looked up from germline, CDR1 is MDHEN and CDR2 is SYDVKM. CDR3 loop: CASSLWSNRNEQFF. For the CDR3, the DNA is TGTGCCAGCAGTTTATGGTCAAACAGGAATGAGCAGTTCTTC.

The chain uses TRBV5-4 and TRBJ1-2; D might be TRBD1 (5 bases). V shed 0 bases and J shed 6 bases, with 9 bases lying between them. CDR3 length: 13 residues. Germline V gene lookup returns CDR1 SGHNT and CDR2 YYREEE (reference sequence). The CDR3 is CASSLVGANGYTF. Here the CDR3 DNA reads TGTGCCAGCAGCTTGGTTGGGGCGAATGGCTACACCTTC.

V and J are TRBV29-1 and TRBJ2-5, with TRBD2 identical over 16 bases. The better agreement between TRBJ2-7 and the DNA end casts doubt on the J call. The germline V gene has CDR1 SQVTM and CDR2 ANQGSEA. The CDR3 contains 14 residues. CDR3 coding DNA: TGCAGCGTGGGGACTAGCGGGAGGGCGTACGAGCAGTACTTC. Its protein is CSVGTSGRAYEQYF.

The chain carries TRBV19 and TRBJ1-5; no definite D call. This CDR3 region has 13 residues. Trimming cost V 5 bases and J 5 bases, with 10 bases left between them. The germline V gene encodes CDR1 LNHDA and CDR2 SQIVND (reference sequence). The CDR3 DNA reads as TGTGCCAGTAGTTCAACGAGGGATCAGCCCCAGCATTTT. Translation: CASSSTRDQPQHF.

The rearrangement uses TRBV25-1 and TRBJ2-7; 7 bases are shared with TRBD1. CDR3 length equals 13 residues. Trimming cost V 7 bases and J 4 bases; bases outside gene matches: 7. Germline lookup yields CDR1 MGHDK and CDR2 SYGVNS. The DNA of the CDR3 is TGTGCCAGCACACAGGGGAGTGGTTACGAGCAGTACTTC. Amino acid sequence: CASTQGSGYEQYF.

The chain carries TRBV6-5 and TRBJ1-2; no firm D call. V was shortened by 5 bases and J by 4 bases, with 14 bases between the two germline ends. This CDR3 is built from 14 residues. Germline loops: CDR1 MNHEY, CDR2 SVGAGI. CDR3 nucleotide sequence: TGTGCCAGCAGTCCTCGCCGCGGAACCTATGGCTACACCTTC. Its protein product is CASSPRRGTYGYTF.

This rearrangement joins TRBV6-5 to TRBJ1-2; the match to TRBD1 covers 7 bases. From germline, CDR1 is MNHEY and CDR2 SVGAGI. The CDR3 has 14 residues. The J segment lost 0 bases and the V segment lost 8 bases, leaving 6 bases of the junction unmatched. The CDR3 protein is CASGGTATNYGYTF. As DNA, the CDR3 is TGTGCCAGCGGGGGGACAGCGACTAACTATGGCTACACCTTC.

The V call is TRBV19, the J call TRBJ2-7, with D perhaps matching TRBD1 (6 bases). The CDR3 consists of 13 residues. Deletions cut 9 bases from V and 1 base from J, with 13 bases between. Germline loops: CDR1 LNHDA, CDR2 SQIVND (reference sequence). CDR3 residues: CASSQGYSYEQYF. For the CDR3, the DNA is TGTGCCAGCTCTCAGGGGTATTCCTACGAGCAGTACTTC.

This clone occurred a few times. CDR3 DNA: TGTGCCAGCAGCTTAACGGAGTACGAGCAGTACTTC. It encodes CASSLTEYEQYF. The V gene is TRBV7-2, the J gene TRBJ2-7; D is undetermined. V was shortened by 2 bases and J by 4 bases, with 6 bases between the two germline ends. The CDR3 sequence is 12 residues long. Germline values: CDR1 SGHTA, CDR2 FQGNSA. Together with reference TRBV7-2 and TRBJ2-7, the CDR3 gives the full variable domain: GAGVSQSPSNKVTEKGKDVELRCDPISGHTALYWYRQSLGQGLEFLIYFQGNSAPDKSGLPSDRFSAERTGGSVSTLTIQRTQQEDSAVYLCASSLTEYEQYFGPGTRLTVT.

This chain joins TRBV7-2 and TRBJ1-1; D is undetermined. The CDR3 spans 11 residues. The V gene's germline CDR1 is SGHTA and CDR2 FQGNSA. The V end lost 5 bases, the J end lost 5 bases, and 6 bases lay between the germline ends. In DNA form, the CDR3 reads TGTGCCAGCAGCCCCGGGACTGAAGCTTTCTTT. Translated, it gives CASSPGTEAFF.

V usage is TRBV10-3 and J usage is TRBJ1-2; TRBD1 agrees at 10 bases. The V gene's germline CDR1 is ENHRY and CDR2 SYGVKD. This CDR3 contains 14 residues. The trim removed 4 bases at V and 6 bases at J, leaving 5 bases unmatched. CDR3 sequence reads: CAISGRTGGNGYTF. CDR3 DNA: TGTGCCATCAGTGGTCGGACAGGGGGTAATGGCTACACCTTC.

The chain carries TRBV7-2 and TRBJ1-2, with TRBD1 identical over 8 bases. The CDR3 extends over 15 amino acids. The V and J ends lost 1 base and 8 bases, in that order; junction bases with no gene match: 9. CDR1 is SGHTA, CDR2 FQGNSA, per germline. The CDR3 here is CASSLVGRGRDGYTF. CDR3 DNA sequence: TGTGCCAGCAGCTTAGTTGGCAGGGGGCGTGACGGCTACACCTTC. Combining the CDR3 with reference TRBV7-2 and TRBJ1-2 gives the whole variable domain GAGVSQSPSNKVTEKGKDVELRCDPISGHTALYWYRQSLGQGLEFLIYFQGNSAPDKSGLPSDRFSAERTGGSVSTLTIQRTQQEDSAVYLCASSLVGRGRDGYTFGSGTRLTVV.

This chain uses TRBV7-9 with TRBJ1-2; TRBD1 matches 8 bases. CDR1 is SEHNR and CDR2 is FQNEAQ in the germline V gene (reference sequence). With 5 bases clipped from V and 8 bases from J, the junction kept 13 bases outside the gene matches. This CDR3 region has 15 residues. The CDR3 sequence: CASSTDRGDLEGYTF. CDR3 in DNA: TGTGCCAGCAGCACAGACAGGGGAGATTTGGAGGGCTACACCTTC.

The chain employs TRBV9 and TRBJ2-5; 7 nucleotides match TRBD2. The V gene end was trimmed by 6 bases and the J gene end by 3 bases; junction bases not matched to a gene: 11. Germline V gene data show CDR1 as SGDLS and CDR2 as YYNGEE. The CDR3 totals 15 residues. The CDR3 here is CASNSGYGGKETQYF. As DNA, the CDR3 is TGTGCCAGCAACTCAGGGTACGGGGGGAAAGAGACCCAGTACTTC.

V usage is TRBV10-1 and J usage is TRBJ1-6; the D gene is possibly TRBD1 (5 bases). V gave up 6 bases and J gave up 5 bases, with 20 bases separating them. The CDR3 consists of 17 residues. Per the germline V gene, CDR1 is WNHNN and CDR2 is SYGVQD (reference sequence). CDR3 sequence (DNA): TGCGCCAGCAGGGGGGGAGGTAGAGGGGCAGATAATTCACCCCTCCACTTT. It encodes CASRGGGRGADNSPLHF.

This clone was recorded only once. This sequence joins TRBV5-4 and TRBJ2-3, with 7 nucleotides matching TRBD2. CDR3 length: 15 amino acids. CDR1 is SGHNT, CDR2 YYREEE, per germline (reference sequence). J gave up 1 base and V 4 bases, and 6 bases lay outside the gene matches. CDR3 sequence reads: CASSARETGTDTQYF. The CDR3 region has the DNA TGTGCCAGCAGCGCGCGGGAGACTGGCACAGATACGCAGTATTTT.

V usage is TRBV4-3 and J usage is TRBJ2-1; 12 bases are shared with TRBD1. From germline, CDR1 is LGHNA and CDR2 YSLEER. The junction had 4 bases not matched to a gene; V was cut back by 2 bases and J by 8 bases. The CDR3 covers 15 residues. The CDR3 loop is CASSQTGTGGYEQFF. Here the CDR3 DNA reads TGCGCCAGCAGCCAAACCGGGACAGGGGGCTATGAGCAGTTCTTC.

The V and J genes are TRBV5-4 and TRBJ2-4, with D possibly being TRBD2 (5 bases). CDR1 and CDR2 (germline): SGHNT, YYREEE (reference sequence). V shed 0 bases and J shed 4 bases, with 8 bases lying between them. The CDR3 is 14 amino acids. This CDR3 is CASSLAGDKNIQYF. CDR3 DNA: TGTGCCAGCAGCTTGGCCGGGGATAAAAACATTCAGTACTTC.

V and J are TRBV5-1 and TRBJ2-7, with 7 bases identical to TRBD2. J lost 4 bases, V lost 2 bases, and 6 bases had no gene match. Germline assignment: CDR1 SGHRS and CDR2 YFSETQ. The CDR3 length is 14 residues. CDR3 sequence reads: CASSFAGVGYEQYF. In DNA form, the CDR3 reads TGCGCCAGCAGCTTCGCGGGGGTGGGGTACGAGCAGTACTTC. Looking up the rest from reference TRBV5-1 and TRBJ2-7 gives the full variable domain: KAGVTQTPRYLIKTRGQQVTLSCSPISGHRSVSWYQQTPGQGLQFLFEYFSETQRNKGNFPGRFSGRQFSNSRSEMNVSTLELGDSALYLCASSFAGVGYEQYFGPGTRLTVT.

This clone has only a few counts. The chain combines TRBV11-3 with TRBJ2-5; 7 positions match TRBD2. From germline, CDR1 is SGHNT and CDR2 YENEEA. The junction had 5 bases not matched to a gene; V was cut back by 5 bases and J by 2 bases. CDR3 length: 14 residues. CDR3 sequence reads: CASSHGDYQETQYF. The CDR3 region has the DNA TGTGCCAGCAGCCACGGGGACTATCAAGAGACCCAGTACTTC.

The chain joins TRBV28 to TRBJ2-5, with 8 bases fitting TRBD1. The CDR3 spans 15 residues. Germline V gene data show CDR1 as MDHEN and CDR2 as SYDVKM. V gave up 2 bases and J gave up 2 bases; unmatched junction bases: 4. CDR3 in amino acids: CASSLRTGQQETQYF. In DNA, the CDR3 is TGTGCCAGCAGTTTACGGACAGGGCAACAAGAGACCCAGTACTTC.

The V call is TRBV2, the J call TRBJ1-1; D gene unclear. Germline values: CDR1 SNHLY, CDR2 FYNNEI. V was cut by 4 bases and J by 0 bases, with 12 bases left in between. The CDR3 runs 15 residues. CDR3 nucleotide sequence: TGTGCCAGCAGTGTGAACAGAGTTGTGAACACTGAAGCTTTCTTT. Translating gives CASSVNRVVNTEAFF.

The chain joins TRBV5-1 to TRBJ2-1, with D perhaps matching TRBD2 (5 bases). Trimming took off 6 bases at V and 4 bases at J, with 14 bases between the two ends. Germline loops: CDR1 SGHRS, CDR2 YFSETQ. The CDR3 runs 14 residues. CDR3 sequence reads: CASTKNLAYNEQFF. The CDR3 DNA reads TGCGCCAGCACCAAAAATCTAGCTTACAATGAGCAGTTCTTC.

The chain recombines TRBV19 with TRBJ1-1; 8 nucleotides match TRBD1. Unmatched junction bases numbered 7, after V lost 2 bases and J lost 2 bases. The CDR3 loop spans 16 amino acids. Germline CDR1 is LNHDA and CDR2 is SQIVND (reference sequence). CDR3 nucleotides: TGTGCCAGTAGTATAAGGGGGGACAGGTTAAACACTGAAGCTTTCTTT. This encodes CASSIRGDRLNTEAFF.

This clone has just one count. V and J are TRBV9 and TRBJ1-5, with no clear D. V was trimmed by 3 bases and J by 1 base, leaving 8 bases between them. This CDR3 has 14 residues. CDR1 SGDLS and CDR2 YYNGEE come from the germline V gene. CDR3 bases: TGTGCCAGCAGCGACGGGAGGAGCAATCAGCCCCAGCATTTT. Its translation: CASSDGRSNQPQHF.

The CDR3 loop is CSAPRNEQFF. In DNA, the CDR3 is TGCAGTGCTCCACGGAATGAGCAGTTCTTC. The chain joins TRBV20-1 to TRBJ2-1; the D is unclear. The V end lost 5 bases, the J end lost 7 bases, and 6 bases lay between the germline ends. Germline V gene lookup returns CDR1 DFQATT and CDR2 SNEGSKA (reference sequence). The CDR3 is 10 amino acids.